This record concerns one T cell receptor beta chain sequence. Profiling relied on immunoSEQ multiplex PCR, and the TCRdb table lists in-frame clones only, not all of them. Of about 41,000 clones in the sample, 87% were seen once. This sample is part of a study of blood T cell repertoires in COVID-19. Study summary: Acute-phase and convalescent COVID-19 samples originated in the United States, Italy and Spain. The cDNA or gDNA used as material had been derived from T cells, B-cell-depleted T cells, or PBMCs.

Per the germline V gene, CDR1 is LGHDT and CDR2 is YNNKEL (reference sequence). The V end was cut by 5 bases, the J end by 4 bases, with 11 bases between. This CDR3 has 13 amino acids. The specimen was peripheral blood. This clonotype originated in a man aged 60 to 75 with acute or convalescent COVID-19. The genes are TRBV3-1 (or the pseudogene TRBV3-2) and TRBJ1-1, with a possible D match to TRBD1 (5 bases). The chain's CDR3 is CASSTREGTEAFF. DNA for the CDR3: TGTGCCAGCAGCACCAGGGAGGGCACTGAAGCTTTCTTT.